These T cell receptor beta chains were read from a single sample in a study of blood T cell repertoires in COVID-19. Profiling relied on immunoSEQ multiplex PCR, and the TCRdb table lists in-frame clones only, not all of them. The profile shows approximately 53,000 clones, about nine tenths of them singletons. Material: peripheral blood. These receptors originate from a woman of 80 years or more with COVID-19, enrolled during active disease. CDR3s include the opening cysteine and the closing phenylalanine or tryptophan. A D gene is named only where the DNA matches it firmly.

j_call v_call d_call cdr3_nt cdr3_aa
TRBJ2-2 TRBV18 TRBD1 TGTGCCAGCTCACTTTCACAGGGGGCGACCGGGGAGCTGTTTTTT CASSLSQGATGELFF
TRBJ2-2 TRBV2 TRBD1 TGTGCCAGCTGGGGACAGGGGATCACCGGGGAGCTGTTTTTT CASWGQGITGELFF
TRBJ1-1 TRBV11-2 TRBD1 TGTGCCAGCAGCTTAGGGACAGGGGGGAACACTGAAGCTTTCTTT CASSLGTGGNTEAFF
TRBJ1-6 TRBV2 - TGTGCCAGCGGACCTCAGACCGGGGATAATTCACCCCTCCACTTT CASGPQTGDNSPLHF
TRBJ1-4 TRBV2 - TGTGCCAGCAGTGGGGCCCCTCTTACTGAAAAACTGTTTTTT CASSGAPLTEKLFF
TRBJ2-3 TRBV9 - TGTGCCAGCAGCGAGTCGACTACTACGCAGTATTTT CASSESTTTQYF
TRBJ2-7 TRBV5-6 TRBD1 TGTGCCAGCAGCTTGGTGGGACAGGCTTACGAGCAGTACTTC CASSLVGQAYEQYF
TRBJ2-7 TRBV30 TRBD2 TGTGCCTGGAGACGGAGCGGGGGGGCCGAGCAGTACTTC CAWRRSGGAEQYF
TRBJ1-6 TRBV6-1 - TGTGCCAGCAGTGAAGCCCCTTGGAGCTCCTATAATTCACCCCTCCACTTT CASSEAPWSSYNSPLHF
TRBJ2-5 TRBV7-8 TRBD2 TGTGCCAGCAGCTTTACTAGCGCCCATAGCGGGGGGGGTAGAGAGACCCAGTACTTC CASSFTSAHSGGGRETQYF
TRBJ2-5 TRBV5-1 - TGCGCCAGTATGGAGCAAGAGACCCAGTACTTC CASMEQETQYF
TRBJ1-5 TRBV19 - TGTGCCAGTAGTCCCCAGGGGCCTAGGCGTCAGCCCCAGCATTTT CASSPQGPRRQPQHF